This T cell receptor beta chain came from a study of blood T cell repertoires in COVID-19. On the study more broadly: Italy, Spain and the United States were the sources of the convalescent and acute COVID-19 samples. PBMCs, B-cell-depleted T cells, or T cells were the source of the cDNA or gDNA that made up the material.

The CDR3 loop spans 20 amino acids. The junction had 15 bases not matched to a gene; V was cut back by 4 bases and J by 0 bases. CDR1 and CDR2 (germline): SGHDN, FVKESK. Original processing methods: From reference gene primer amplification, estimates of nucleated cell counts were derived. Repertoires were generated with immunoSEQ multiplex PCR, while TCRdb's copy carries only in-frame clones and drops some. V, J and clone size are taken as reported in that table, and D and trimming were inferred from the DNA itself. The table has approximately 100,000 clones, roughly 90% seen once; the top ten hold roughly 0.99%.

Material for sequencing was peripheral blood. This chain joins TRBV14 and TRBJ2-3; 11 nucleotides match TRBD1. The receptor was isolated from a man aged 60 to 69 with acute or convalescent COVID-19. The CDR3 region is CASSRGTGGSGRWSTDTQYF. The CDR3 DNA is TGTGCCAGCAGCCGCGGGACAGGGGGTAGCGGGAGATGGAGCACAGATACGCAGTATTTT.